Listed below are T cell receptor beta chains from one sample, sequenced in a study of cytomegalovirus exposure and HLA in healthy donors. Data came from immunoSEQ multiplex PCR; TCRdb stores just in-frame clones and leaves some out. In the table there are 95,000 to 150,000 clones, around 72% of which are singletons. Input material: PBMCs. The receptors were gathered from a man in his thirties or forties in good health and CMV-seronegative. The CDR3 runs from the conserved cysteine through the conserved F or W. Fields, in order: J gene, V gene, CDR3 length, clone size, D gene, CDR3 DNA, CDR3 protein. A D gene is named only where the DNA matches it firmly. Rows give clone size only sometimes, using once, few, many, or a class for an expanded clone.

TRBJ1-2 | TRBV4-3 | 14 | - | TRBD1 | TGCGCCAGCAGCCAAGGGACAGGGGGCTTTGGCTACACCTTC | CASSQGTGGFGYTF
TRBJ2-7 | TRBV7-6 | 14 | - | - | TGTGCCAGCAGCTTAACCGCGGCCACATACGAGCAGTACTTC | CASSLTAATYEQYF
TRBJ2-5 | TRBV7-7 | 17 | once | TRBD2 | TGTGCCAGCAGCGTTAGGCTAGCGGGGGGGCCTTTGGAGACCCAGTACTTC | CASSVRLAGGPLETQYF
TRBJ1-1 | TRBV6-5 | 14 | - | - | TGTGCCAGCAGTTACGGCTTGGTGAACACTGAAGCTTTCTTT | CASSYGLVNTEAFF
TRBJ1-1 | TRBV10-1 | 15 | - | TRBD1 | TGCGCCAGCAGCGATTCCGGGACAGGGCCCACTGAAGCTTTCTTT | CASSDSGTGPTEAFF
TRBJ2-1 | TRBV7-2 | 13 | - | - | TGTGCCAGCAGCTTAGGGCAGTTCAATGAGCAGTTCTTC | CASSLGQFNEQFF
TRBJ1-1 | TRBV9 | 13 | - | TRBD1 | TGTGCCAGCAGTCGAACAGGGGAAACTGAAGCTTTCTTT | CASSRTGETEAFF
TRBJ2-7 | TRBV5-4 | 14 | - | - | TGTGCCAGCAGCTTGGTCACAGGGTCCTACGAGCAGTACTTC | CASSLVTGSYEQYF
TRBJ1-6 | TRBV2 | 16 | - | TRBD1 | TGTGCCAGCAGTAGACAGGGGGCTAGGGTGAATTCACCCCTCCACTTT | CASSRQGARVNSPLHF
TRBJ2-1 | TRBV15 | 15 | - | TRBD1 | TGTGCCACCAGCCAGGACAGGGGGTCCTACAATGAGCAGTTCTTC | CATSQDRGSYNEQFF
TRBJ2-2 | TRBV19 | 13 | - | - | TGTGCCAGTAGCGGGTGGGGGGTCGGGGAGCTGTTTTTT | CASSGWGVGELFF
TRBJ2-7 | TRBV2 | 15 | - | TRBD2 | TGTGCCAGCAGTCCGCTAGCGGGGCAATACTACGAGCAGTACTTC | CASSPLAGQYYEQYF
TRBJ2-2 | TRBV7-8 | 15 | - | - | TGTGCCAGCAGCGTACAGGGAAATGACGCCGGGGAGCTGTTTTTT | CASSVQGNDAGELFF
TRBJ2-7 | TRBV5-1 | 15 | - | - | TGCGCCAGCAGTTCGGGGTCGGGTCTTTCCTACGAGCAGTACTTC | CASSSGSGLSYEQYF
TRBJ2-7 | TRBV7-9 | 16 | - | - | TGTGCCAGCAGCCAAGAGACATCGGGGGACAGCTACGAGCAGTACTTC | CASSQETSGDSYEQYF
TRBJ1-2 | TRBV19 | 14 | - | - | TGTGCCAGTAGTATACCCGGACAGCCCTGGAGCTACACCTTC | CASSIPGQPWSYTF
TRBJ2-3 | TRBV5-6 | 11 | - | - | TGTGCCAGCAGCTTGGCGGATACGCAGTATTTT | CASSLADTQYF
TRBJ1-2 | TRBV4-2 | 14 | - | - | TGTGCCAGCAGCCATCCCGGACAGACCTATGGCTACACCTTC | CASSHPGQTYGYTF
TRBJ1-2 | TRBV13 | 15 | - | TRBD1 | TGTGCCAGCAGCTTTCAAACAGGGGACGCCTATGGCTACACCTTC | CASSFQTGDAYGYTF
TRBJ1-1 | TRBV4-1 | 18 | - | - | TGCGCTAGCAGCCACCCAAGTCGCGGGGGGTTAAAGAACACTGAAGCTTTCTTT | CASSHPSRGGLKNTEAFF
TRBJ2-5 | TRBV18 | 16 | - | TRBD1 | TGTGCCAGCTCACCAGCGACAACGACAGGGCAAGAGACCCAGTACTTC | CASSPATTTGQETQYF
TRBJ2-3 | TRBV11-2 | 14 | - | - | TGTGCCAGCAGCCTTGGGGCATGGGCAGATACGCAGTATTTT | CASSLGAWADTQYF
TRBJ2-5 | TRBV5-1 | 14 | once | TRBD1 | TGCGCCAGCAGCTTGGGAGTACAGGGGGCGACCCAGTACTTC | CASSLGVQGATQYF
TRBJ1-1 | TRBV5-1 | 15 | - | TRBD1 | TGCGCCAGCAGTGATCCGGGACAGGGGAACACTGAAGCTTTCTTT | CASSDPGQGNTEAFF
TRBJ2-7 | TRBV30 | 16 | - | TRBD2 | TGTGCCTGGAGTGTTTTAGCGGGGGGGCCCATTTACGAGCAGTACTTC | CAWSVLAGGPIYEQYF
TRBJ2-7 | TRBV5-1 | 17 | - | - | TGCGCCAGCAGCACCCAAGTGGGCCCCTCCAAACACTACGAGCAGTACTTC | CASSTQVGPSKHYEQYF
TRBJ1-3 | TRBV5-1 | 12 | - | - | TGCGCCAGCAGGGAGCCCGGAAACACCATATATTTT | CASREPGNTIYF
TRBJ2-5 | TRBV6-5 | 13 | - | - | TGTGCCAGCAGTTACGGGGGACAACAGACCCAGTACTTC | CASSYGGQQTQYF
TRBJ2-6 | TRBV6-1 | 17 | - | - | TGTGCCAGCAGTGACCCTCCAGTCGCCTCTGGGGCCAACGTCCTGACTTTC | CASSDPPVASGANVLTF
TRBJ2-7 | TRBV2 | 15 | - | TRBD2 | TGTGCCAGCAGTCCTAGCGGGGGGGATTTCTACGAGCAGTACTTC | CASSPSGGDFYEQYF
TRBJ2-3 | TRBV10-3 | 17 | - | TRBD2 | TGTGCCATCAGTGAATCCGGGACTAGGACTGGCACAGATACGCAGTATTTT | CAISESGTRTGTDTQYF
TRBJ2-7 | TRBV4-1 | 17 | - | - | TGCGCCAGCAGCCAACCTTCGCGGGGGCGCGCGGGGTACGAGCAGTACTTC | CASSQPSRGRAGYEQYF
TRBJ1-2 | TRBV29-1 | 13 | - | - | TGCAGCGTTAGCCCATCGGAGGGGTCTGGCTACACCTTC | CSVSPSEGSGYTF
TRBJ2-3 | TRBV5-1 | 17 | - | TRBD2 | TGCGCCAGCAGCCCCGACGGACTAGCGGGGGGCACAGATACGCAGTATTTT | CASSPDGLAGGTDTQYF
TRBJ2-3 | TRBV5-1 | 19 | - | TRBD2 | TGCGCCAGCAGCTTGGCGACTAGCGGGGGGTTTTGGAGCACAGATACGCAGTATTTT | CASSLATSGGFWSTDTQYF
TRBJ1-5 | TRBV10-3 | 14 | - | TRBD1 | TGTGCCATCAGCCGGGACAGGGTCGATCAGCCCCAGCATTTT | CAISRDRVDQPQHF
TRBJ1-1 | TRBV7-2 | 15 | few | TRBD1 | TGTGCCAGCAGCTCAGGGGGGCACATGAACACTGAAGCTTTCTTT | CASSSGGHMNTEAFF
TRBJ1-1 | TRBV27 | 12 | - | - | TGTGCCAGCAGTGAATACGGGACTGAAGCTTTCTTT | CASSEYGTEAFF
TRBJ2-7 | TRBV5-1 | 15 | - | TRBD1 | TGCGCCAGCAGCGGAGGACAGGGTCGCCCTTACGAGCAGTACTTC | CASSGGQGRPYEQYF
TRBJ2-1 | TRBV7-3 | 18 | few | - | TGTGCCAGCAGCTTAAGACAGTGGCATTCTAGGAGTTCCAGTGAGCAGTTCTTC | CASSLRQWHSRSSSEQFF
TRBJ2-7 | TRBV11-2 | 14 | - | - | TGTGCCAGCAGGCATAGCAGGGGTTCACGCGAGCAGTACTTC | CASRHSRGSREQYF